This note documents a single T cell receptor beta chain sequence. This entry belongs to a study of T cell responses to AZD1222 COVID-19 vaccine. Trimming removed 3 bases from V and 5 bases from J, with 7 bases in between. The CDR3 consists of 12 residues. Sequenced by immunoSEQ multiplex PCR; TCRdb stores in-frame clones only, minus some. The table shows 150,000 or so clones, with around 93% occurring only once. The sequence was obtained from an adult in good health. Sequenced here: peripheral blood, sampled on day 0 of AZD1222 vaccination. The rearrangement uses TRBV12-3 or TRBV12-4 and TRBJ1-2; tentative D call: TRBD1 (5 bases). The CDR3 sequence is CASSFAGYGYTF. The CDR3 DNA is TGTGCCAGCAGTTTCGCAGGGTATGGCTACACCTTC.